What follows is one T cell receptor beta chain and its context. These data are taken from a study of T cell responses to AZD1222 COVID-19 vaccine. The overall study: Second-dose groups at about 4 or about 12 weeks were pooled.

Losses at the gene ends were 0 bases for V and 6 bases for J; bases not matched to a gene: 7. Germline CDR1 and CDR2: SGHAT and FQNNGV. The CDR3 consists of 16 residues. Produced via immunoSEQ multiplex PCR; TCRdb's table is partial and in-frame only. The sample contains some 200,000 clones, approximately 92% of which appear only once. The TCR comes from an adult in good health. The sequences come from peripheral blood, collected on day 0 of AZD1222 vaccination. This sequence joins TRBV11-2 and TRBJ2-1, with 8 bases lining up with TRBD2. CDR3 region: CASSLDGGANLNEQFF. CDR3 in DNA: TGTGCCAGCAGCTTAGACGGGGGGGCCAATCTCAATGAGCAGTTCTTC.